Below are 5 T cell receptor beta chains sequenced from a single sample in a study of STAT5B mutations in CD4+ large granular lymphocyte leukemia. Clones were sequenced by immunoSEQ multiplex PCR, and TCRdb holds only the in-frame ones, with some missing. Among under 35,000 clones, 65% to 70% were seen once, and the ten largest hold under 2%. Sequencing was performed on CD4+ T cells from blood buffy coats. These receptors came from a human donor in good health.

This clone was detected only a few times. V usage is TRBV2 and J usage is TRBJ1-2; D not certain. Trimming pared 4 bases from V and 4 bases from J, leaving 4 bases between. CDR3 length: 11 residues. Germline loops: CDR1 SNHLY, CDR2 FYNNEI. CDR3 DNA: TGTGCCAGCAGTGTTCTCTATGGCTACACCTTC. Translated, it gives CASSVLYGYTF.

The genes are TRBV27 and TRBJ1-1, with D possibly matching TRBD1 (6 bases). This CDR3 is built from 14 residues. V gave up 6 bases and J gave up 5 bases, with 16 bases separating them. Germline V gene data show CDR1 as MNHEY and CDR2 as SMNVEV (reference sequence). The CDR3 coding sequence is TGTGCCAGCAGGAAACAGGGAGGAGGGACTGAAGCTTTCTTT. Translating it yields CASRKQGGGTEAFF.

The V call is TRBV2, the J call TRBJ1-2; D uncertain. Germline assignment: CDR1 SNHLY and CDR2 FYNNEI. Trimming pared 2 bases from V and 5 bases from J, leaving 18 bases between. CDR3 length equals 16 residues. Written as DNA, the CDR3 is TGTGCCAGCAGTGAAAGTAATTCAGGAATCCGGTATGGCTACACCTTC. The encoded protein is CASSESNSGIRYGYTF.

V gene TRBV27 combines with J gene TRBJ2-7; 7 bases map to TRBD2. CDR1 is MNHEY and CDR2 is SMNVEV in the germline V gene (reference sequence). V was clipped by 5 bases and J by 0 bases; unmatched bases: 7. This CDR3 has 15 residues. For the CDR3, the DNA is TGTGCCAGCAGTCCCTCTTGGGGGGGCTCCTACGAGCAGTACTTC. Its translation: CASSPSWGGSYEQYF.

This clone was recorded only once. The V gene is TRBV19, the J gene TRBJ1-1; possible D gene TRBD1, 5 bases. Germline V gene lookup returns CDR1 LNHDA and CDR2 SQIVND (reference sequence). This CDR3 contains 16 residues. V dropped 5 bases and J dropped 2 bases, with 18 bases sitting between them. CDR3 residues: CASSPTQGRPNTEAFF. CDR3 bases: TGTGCCAGTAGTCCAACCCAGGGACGGCCTAACACTGAAGCTTTCTTT.